A single sample gave rise to the 5 T cell receptor beta chains below, sequenced in a study of cytomegalovirus exposure and HLA in healthy donors. TCRdb keeps only in-frame clones here, not all; method: immunoSEQ multiplex PCR. The sample has about 65,000 clones; about 90% are singletons. The specimen sequenced was PBMCs. These TCRs come from a young woman in good health and CMV-seronegative.

V is TRBV5-1 and J is TRBJ1-1; 7 bases line up with TRBD1. V trimming: 1 base; J trimming: 5 bases; junction bases outside the gene matches: 8. Germline CDR1 is SGHRS and CDR2 is YFSETQ. CDR3 size: 15 residues. The CDR3 DNA follows: TGCGCCAGCAGCTTGTGGGCAGGGGGTCGTACTGAAGCTTTCTTT. As protein: CASSLWAGGRTEAFF.

The chain has TRBV7-6 and TRBJ2-7; tentatively, D is TRBD2 (5 bases). The V gene's germline CDR1 is SGHVS and CDR2 FNYEAQ. The V gene lost 3 bases and the J gene lost 0 bases, with 18 bases spanning the gap. This CDR3 spans 17 amino acids. CDR3 DNA: TGTGCCAGCAGCTTCCGGGGAAAGGATTCCGTCTCCTACGAGCAGTACTTC. Protein product: CASSFRGKDSVSYEQYF.

The rearrangement links TRBV6-1 to TRBJ1-2; 7 positions match TRBD1. This CDR3 comprises 14 residues. V shed 8 bases and J 7 bases; nucleotides not matched to a gene: 13. Germline V CDR1 and CDR2: MNHNS, SASEGT. Here the CDR3 DNA reads TGTGCCAGCGGATTGTCCGACAGGGTTGGTGGCTACACCTTC. Encoded protein: CASGLSDRVGGYTF.

The chain has TRBV12-5 and TRBJ2-2; TRBD1 might be the D (6 bases). V was pared by 0 bases and J by 6 bases, with 17 bases between. Germline V gene sequence: CDR1 LGHNT, CDR2 FRNRAP. The CDR3 contains 17 residues. CDR3 sequence: CASGLVRQGSGPGELFF. The CDR3 DNA reads as TGTGCTAGTGGTTTGGTTCGGCAGGGGTCTGGGCCCGGGGAGCTGTTTTTT.

This rearrangement joins TRBV19 to TRBJ2-1; D may be TRBD2 (5 bases). This CDR3 is built from 14 residues. Germline loops: CDR1 LNHDA, CDR2 SQIVND (reference sequence). The V end was cut by 10 bases, the J end by 6 bases, with 19 bases between. In DNA, the CDR3 is TGTGCCACAGGACTGTTTGGAAACCTCAATGAGCAGTTCTTC. Amino acid sequence: CATGLFGNLNEQFF. The variable domain in full, with the rest retrieved from reference TRBV19 and TRBJ2-1, is DGGITQSPKYLFRKEGQNVTLSCEQNLNHDAMYWYRQDPGQGLRLIYYSQIVNDFQKGDIAEGYSVSREKKESFPLTVTSAQKNPTAFYLCATGLFGNLNEQFFGPGTRLTVL.